Each of the 9 T cell receptor beta chains below was sequenced from the same sample in a study of cytomegalovirus exposure and HLA in healthy donors. Researchers ran the PCR with 60 Vbeta and 13 Jbeta primers. TCRdb's copy holds only in-frame clones and misses some; the assay was immunoSEQ multiplex PCR. The repertoire includes 100,000 to 130,000 clones, more than 75% of them detected once, and approximately 2.5% sits in the top ten. Sequencing input: PBMCs. These receptors were obtained from a man aged 25-40 years in good health and CMV-seropositive.

The chain uses TRBV4-1 and TRBJ1-6; D ambiguous. Germline V gives CDR1 MGHRA, CDR2 YSYEKL. Trimming cost V 4 bases and J 9 bases, with 10 bases left between them. CDR3 length: 13 amino acids. The CDR3 coding sequence is TGCGCCAGCAGCCCAGTCTTCACTTCACCCCTCCACTTT. Residues: CASSPVFTSPLHF.

This chain uses TRBV9 with TRBJ2-3; TRBD2 matches at 8 bases. Losses at the gene ends were 5 bases for V and 1 base for J; bases not matched to a gene: 9. This CDR3 has 16 amino acids. CDR1 and CDR2 from the germline V gene are SGDLS and YYNGEE. The CDR3 DNA sequence: TGTGCCAGCAGTGGATCGGGAGGGGGGCGCACAGATACGCAGTATTTT. Translated, it gives CASSGSGGGRTDTQYF.

The gene calls are TRBV11-3 and TRBJ1-3; the match to TRBD1 covers 7 bases. The CDR3 contains 16 residues. V was pared by 5 bases and J by 0 bases, with 7 bases of the junction left unmatched. Germline V gene data show CDR1 as SGHNT and CDR2 as YENEEA. CDR3: CASSTGTVRSGNTIYF. CDR3 coding DNA: TGTGCCAGCAGCACTGGGACAGTGCGCTCTGGAAACACCATATATTTT.

This chain links TRBV11-2 with TRBJ2-3; D is perhaps TRBD1 (6 bases). The CDR3 covers 14 residues. CDR1 is SGHAT and CDR2 is FQNNGV in the germline V gene. Trimming stripped 1 base from V and 11 bases from J, with 16 bases between. This chain's CDR3 is CASSLAGVGRGQYF. For the CDR3, the DNA is TGTGCCAGCAGCTTAGCAGGGGTGGGTAGGGGGCAGTATTTT.

V is TRBV6-1 and J is TRBJ1-1; TRBD1 aligns across 8 bases. CDR3 size: 14 residues. J was trimmed by 1 base and V by 6 bases; bases with no gene match: 4. The germline V gene has CDR1 MNHNS and CDR2 SASEGT. This CDR3 reads CASRDRGKNTEAFF. As DNA, the CDR3 is TGTGCCAGCAGAGACAGGGGAAAGAACACTGAAGCTTTCTTT.

The chain links TRBV9 to TRBJ1-2; 9 bases map to TRBD1. CDR1 and CDR2 (germline): SGDLS, YYNGEE. This CDR3 has 16 amino acids. After removal of 3 bases from V and 4 bases from J, the junction contained 10 bases not matched to a gene. CDR3 in amino acids: CASSGPGTGLIYGYTF. DNA for the CDR3: TGTGCCAGCAGCGGTCCTGGGACAGGGTTAATCTATGGCTACACCTTC. The entire variable domain, with the rest obtained from reference TRBV9 and TRBJ1-2, is as follows: DSGVTQTPKHLITATGQRVTLRCSPRSGDLSVYWYQQSLDQGLQFLIQYYNGEERAKGNILERFSAQQFPDLHSELNLSSLELGDSALYFCASSGPGTGLIYGYTFGSGTRLTVV.

The chain uses TRBV7-8 and TRBJ1-6; 9 nucleotides match TRBD1. CDR1 SGHVS and CDR2 FQNEAQ come from the germline V gene. Trimming at V came to 4 bases and at J to 9 bases, leaving 7 bases not matched to a gene. The CDR3 runs 15 residues. CDR3 nucleotide sequence: TGTGCCAGCAGCTCCCTGGGACAGGGAAGTTCACCCCTCCACTTT. This codes for CASSSLGQGSSPLHF.

With respect to this clone: The sample holds other DNA sequences that translate to the same CDR3. CDR3: CASSYAGGRADTQYF. The CDR3 DNA is TGTGCCAGCAGTTACGCGGGGGGGCGCGCAGATACGCAGTATTTT. This chain links TRBV6-5 with TRBJ2-3, with TRBD2 matching over 9 bases. CDR3 length: 15 amino acids. The trim removed 2 bases at V and 4 bases at J, leaving 4 bases unmatched. Germline loops: CDR1 MNHEY, CDR2 SVGAGI.

This clone was picked up one time. J is TRBJ2-3 and V is TRBV27; TRBD2 matches 11 bases. J lost 1 base, V lost 8 bases, and 5 bases had no gene match. Germline assignment: CDR1 MNHEY and CDR2 SMNVEV (reference sequence). This CDR3 region has 15 residues. The CDR3: CASGLLAGGTDTQYF. CDR3 sequence (DNA): TGTGCCAGCGGACTACTAGCGGGGGGCACAGATACGCAGTATTTT.